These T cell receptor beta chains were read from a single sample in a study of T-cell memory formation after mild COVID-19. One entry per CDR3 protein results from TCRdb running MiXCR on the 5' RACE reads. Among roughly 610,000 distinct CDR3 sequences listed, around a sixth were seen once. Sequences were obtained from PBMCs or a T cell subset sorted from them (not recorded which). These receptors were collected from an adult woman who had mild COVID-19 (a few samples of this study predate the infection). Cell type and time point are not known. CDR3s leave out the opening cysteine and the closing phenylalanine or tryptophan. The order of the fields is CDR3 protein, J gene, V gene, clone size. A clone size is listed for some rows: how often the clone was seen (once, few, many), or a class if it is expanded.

CDR3: ASSQVDGTGIYEQY
J: TRBJ2-7
V: TRBV4-1
size: NA

CDR3: ATSRELMGGIGYNEQF
J: TRBJ2-1
V: TRBV15
size: NA

CDR3: ASSRTGNRNTQY
J: TRBJ2-3
V: TRBV18
size: NA

CDR3: ASSQAPSGGVPYEQY
J: TRBJ2-7
V: TRBV4-2
size: few

CDR3: ASSTGTRGHQPQH
J: TRBJ1-5
V: TRBV7-9
size: NA

CDR3: ASRRDIRDNSPLH
J: TRBJ1-6
V: TRBV19
size: few

CDR3: SASGRAYNEQF
J: TRBJ2-1
V: TRBV20-1
size: NA

CDR3: ASSLGQFEAF
J: TRBJ1-1
V: TRBV7-9
size: NA

CDR3: ASSAGRGISYEQY
J: TRBJ2-7
V: TRBV12-3/TRBV12-4
size: few

CDR3: ASSSSPGNTIY
J: TRBJ1-3
V: TRBV9
size: few

CDR3: ASSQGTSGNNEQF
J: TRBJ2-1
V: TRBV7-9
size: many

CDR3: ASTRTGGSYEQY
J: TRBJ2-7
V: TRBV5-1
size: few

CDR3: ATSRGLFQETQY
J: TRBJ2-5
V: TRBV15
size: few

CDR3: ASSQVVNTEAF
J: TRBJ1-1
V: TRBV4-1
size: many

CDR3: ASRRGTERRGYT
J: TRBJ1-2
V: TRBV14
size: few

CDR3: ASSIWPGERKSNYGYT
J: TRBJ1-2
V: TRBV19
size: few

CDR3: ASSLRGGNGGYT
J: TRBJ1-2
V: TRBV27
size: NA

CDR3: ASSYHQGEYAEAF
J: TRBJ1-1
V: TRBV7-9
size: NA

CDR3: ASSPGAGSYNEQF
J: TRBJ2-1
V: TRBV5-1
size: NA

CDR3: ASSYSPGQRSYEQY
J: TRBJ2-7
V: TRBV6-5
size: few

CDR3: ASAGVTQY
J: TRBJ2-3
V: TRBV11-2
size: NA

CDR3: ASSLMADAGGPPEQY
J: TRBJ2-7
V: TRBV7-6
size: NA

CDR3: ASSLKAGGPKNIQY
J: TRBJ2-4
V: TRBV12-3/TRBV12-4
size: few

CDR3: ASSEQVQYEQY
J: TRBJ2-7
V: TRBV19
size: NA

CDR3: ASSQGLAGEQETQY
J: TRBJ2-5
V: TRBV4-2
size: few

CDR3: SARDHRARGNYEQY
J: TRBJ2-7
V: TRBV20-1
size: few

CDR3: ATSEYTRGLTGELF
J: TRBJ2-2
V: TRBV24-1
size: NA

CDR3: ASSVGGQNTDTQY
J: TRBJ2-3
V: TRBV5-1
size: NA

CDR3: ASTLLGQSRYYGYT
J: TRBJ1-2
V: TRBV12-3/TRBV12-4
size: few

CDR3: ASTIGQGAPYEQY
J: TRBJ2-7
V: TRBV7-9
size: NA

CDR3: ASSLVTSLTGELF
J: TRBJ2-2
V: TRBV5-1
size: many

CDR3: ASSNGGVTYEQY
J: TRBJ2-7
V: TRBV6-2/TRBV6-3
size: NA

CDR3: ATSDPGTSYEQY
J: TRBJ2-7
V: TRBV24-1
size: few

CDR3: ASSQDRASRGYT
J: TRBJ1-2
V: TRBV4-1
size: NA

CDR3: ASSLSDNGEKLF
J: TRBJ1-4
V: TRBV12-3/TRBV12-4
size: few

CDR3: ASSLSFSSTATNYGYT
J: TRBJ1-2
V: TRBV7-9
size: NA

CDR3: ASSLGGAALH
J: TRBJ1-6
V: TRBV5-5
size: NA

CDR3: ASSLGGRVEQF
J: TRBJ2-1
V: TRBV11-1
size: few

CDR3: ASSPLGVAGGTGELF
J: TRBJ2-2
V: TRBV4-1
size: few

CDR3: ASSSPGRGHYEQY
J: TRBJ2-7
V: TRBV12-3/TRBV12-4
size: many

CDR3: ASRPGTGRGNTIY
J: TRBJ1-3
V: TRBV12-3/TRBV12-4
size: NA

CDR3: ASSSSAGYGYT
J: TRBJ1-2
V: TRBV7-2
size: NA

CDR3: SAVGLAGDNEQF
J: TRBJ2-1
V: TRBV20-1
size: NA

CDR3: ASSGGTGVINEQY
J: TRBJ2-7
V: TRBV5-5
size: few

CDR3: ASSLSGRNYEQY
J: TRBJ2-7
V: TRBV27
size: many

CDR3: ASSGQVGETQY
J: TRBJ2-5
V: TRBV7-8
size: few

CDR3: AISEGTMSSYEQY
J: TRBJ2-7
V: TRBV10-3
size: NA

CDR3: ASSPLLGAGELF
J: TRBJ2-2
V: TRBV11-3
size: few

CDR3: ASSPEAFDNQPQH
J: TRBJ1-5
V: TRBV18
size: NA

CDR3: ASSFGTTAGANVLT
J: TRBJ2-6
V: TRBV5-1
size: NA